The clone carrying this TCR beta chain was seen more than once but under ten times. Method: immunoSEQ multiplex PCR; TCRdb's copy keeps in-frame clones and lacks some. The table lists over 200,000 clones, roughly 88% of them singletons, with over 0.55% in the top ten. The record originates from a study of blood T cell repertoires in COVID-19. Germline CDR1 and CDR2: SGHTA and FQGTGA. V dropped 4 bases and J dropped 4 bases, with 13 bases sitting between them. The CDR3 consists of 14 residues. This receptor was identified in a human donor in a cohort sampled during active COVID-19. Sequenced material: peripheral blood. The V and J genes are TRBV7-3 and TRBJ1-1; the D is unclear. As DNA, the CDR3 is TGTGCCAGCAGCTCAAGCGTCGGGAGCACTGAAGCTTTCTTT. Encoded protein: CASSSSVGSTEAFF. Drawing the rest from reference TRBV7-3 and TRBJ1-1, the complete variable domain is GAGVSQTPSNKVTEKGKYVELRCDPISGHTALYWYRQSLGQGPEFLIYFQGTGAADDSGLPNDRFFAVRPEGSVSTLKIQRTERGDSAVYLCASSSSVGSTEAFFGQGTRLTVV.